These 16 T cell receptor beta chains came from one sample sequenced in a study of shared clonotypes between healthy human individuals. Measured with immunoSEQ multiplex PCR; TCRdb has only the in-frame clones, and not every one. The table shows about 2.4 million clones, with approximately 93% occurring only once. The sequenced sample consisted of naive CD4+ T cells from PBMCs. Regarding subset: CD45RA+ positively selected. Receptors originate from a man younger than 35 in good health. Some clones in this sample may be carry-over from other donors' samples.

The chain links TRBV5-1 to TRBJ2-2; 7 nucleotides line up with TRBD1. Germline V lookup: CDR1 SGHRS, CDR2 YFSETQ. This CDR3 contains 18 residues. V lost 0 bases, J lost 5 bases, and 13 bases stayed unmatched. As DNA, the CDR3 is TGCGCCAGCAGCTTGGCCCTAGTACAGGGGCTACGAACCGGGGAGCTGTTTTTT. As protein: CASSLALVQGLRTGELFF. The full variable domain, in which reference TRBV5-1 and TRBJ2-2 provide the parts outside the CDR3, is KAGVTQTPRYLIKTRGQQVTLSCSPISGHRSVSWYQQTPGQGLQFLFEYFSETQRNKGNFPGRFSGRQFSNSRSEMNVSTLELGDSALYLCASSLALVQGLRTGELFFGEGSRLTVL.

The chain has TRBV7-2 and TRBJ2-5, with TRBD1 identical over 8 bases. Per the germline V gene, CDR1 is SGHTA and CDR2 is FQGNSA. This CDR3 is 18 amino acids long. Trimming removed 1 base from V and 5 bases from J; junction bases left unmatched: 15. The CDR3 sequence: CASSLVGGVTGARETQYF. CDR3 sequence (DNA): TGTGCCAGCAGCTTAGTTGGTGGGGTGACAGGGGCTCGGGAGACCCAGTACTTC.

CDR3 DNA sequence: TGCGCCAGCAGCCTCTGGACGCCGAGCACAGATACGCAGTATTTT. Its protein is CASSLWTPSTDTQYF. This sequence joins TRBV5-1 and TRBJ2-3; no firm D call. The V gene's germline CDR1 is SGHRS and CDR2 YFSETQ. This CDR3 is built from 15 residues. Trimming shortened V by 4 bases and J by 0 bases, and 12 bases separated the two germline ends.

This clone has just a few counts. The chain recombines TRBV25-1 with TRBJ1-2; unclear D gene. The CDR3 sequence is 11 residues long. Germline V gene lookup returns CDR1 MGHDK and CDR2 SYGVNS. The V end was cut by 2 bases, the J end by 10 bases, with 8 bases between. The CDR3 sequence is CASSEGPLYTF. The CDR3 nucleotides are TGTGCCAGCAGTGAAGGCCCCCTCTACACCTTC.

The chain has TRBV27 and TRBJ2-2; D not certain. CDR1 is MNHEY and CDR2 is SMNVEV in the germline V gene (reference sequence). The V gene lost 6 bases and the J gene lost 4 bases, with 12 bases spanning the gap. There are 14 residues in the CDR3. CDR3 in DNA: TGTGCCAGCAGGCTGCTTAGCATCACCGGGGAGCTGTTTTTT. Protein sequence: CASRLLSITGELFF.

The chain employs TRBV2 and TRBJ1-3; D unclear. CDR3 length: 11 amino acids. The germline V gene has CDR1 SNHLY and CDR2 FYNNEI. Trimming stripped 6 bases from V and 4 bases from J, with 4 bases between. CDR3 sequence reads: CASRYGNTIYF. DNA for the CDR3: TGTGCCAGCAGGTACGGAAACACCATATATTTT.

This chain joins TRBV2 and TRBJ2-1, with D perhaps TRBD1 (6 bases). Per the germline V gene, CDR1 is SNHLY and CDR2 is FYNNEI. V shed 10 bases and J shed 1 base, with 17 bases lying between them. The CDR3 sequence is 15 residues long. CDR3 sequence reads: CAIDTRGSSYNEQFF. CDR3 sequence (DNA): TGTGCCATCGACACCAGGGGCTCGTCCTACAATGAGCAGTTCTTC. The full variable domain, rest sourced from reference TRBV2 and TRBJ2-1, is EPEVTQTPSHQVTQMGQEVILRCVPISNHLYFYWYRQILGQKVEFLVSFYNNEISEKSEIFDDQFSVERPDGSNFTLKIRSTKLEDSAMYFCAIDTRGSSYNEQFFGPGTRLTVL.

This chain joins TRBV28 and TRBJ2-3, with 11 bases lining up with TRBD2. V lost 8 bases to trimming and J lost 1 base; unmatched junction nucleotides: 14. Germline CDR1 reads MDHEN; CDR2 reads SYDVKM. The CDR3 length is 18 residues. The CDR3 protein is CASAVLAGGFSGTDTQYF. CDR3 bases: TGTGCCAGCGCCGTGTTAGCGGGAGGGTTCTCGGGCACAGATACGCAGTATTTT. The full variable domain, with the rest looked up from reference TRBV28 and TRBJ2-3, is DVKVTQSSRYLVKRTGEKVFLECVQDMDHENMFWYRQDPGLGLRLIYFSYDVKMKEKGDIPEGYSVSREKKERFSLILESASTNQTSMYLCASAVLAGGFSGTDTQYFGPGTRLTVL.

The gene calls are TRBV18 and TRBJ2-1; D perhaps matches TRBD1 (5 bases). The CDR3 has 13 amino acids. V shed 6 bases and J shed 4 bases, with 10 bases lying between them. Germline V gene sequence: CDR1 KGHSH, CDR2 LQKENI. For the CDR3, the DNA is TGTGCCAGCTCTGCCAGGGATTACAATGAGCAGTTCTTC. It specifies CASSARDYNEQFF.

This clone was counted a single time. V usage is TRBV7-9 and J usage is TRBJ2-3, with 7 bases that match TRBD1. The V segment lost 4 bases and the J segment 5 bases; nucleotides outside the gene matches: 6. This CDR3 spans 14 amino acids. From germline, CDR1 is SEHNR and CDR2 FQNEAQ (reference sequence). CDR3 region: CASSSRDRIDTQYF. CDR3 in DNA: TGTGCCAGCAGCTCTCGGGACAGAATAGATACGCAGTATTTT.

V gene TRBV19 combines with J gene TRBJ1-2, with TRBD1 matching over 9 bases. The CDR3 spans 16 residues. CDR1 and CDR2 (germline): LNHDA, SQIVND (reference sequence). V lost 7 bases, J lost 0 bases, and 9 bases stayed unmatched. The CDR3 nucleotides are TGTGCCAGTATGCCGGGACAGGGCCTTTCTAACTATGGCTACACCTTC. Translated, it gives CASMPGQGLSNYGYTF.

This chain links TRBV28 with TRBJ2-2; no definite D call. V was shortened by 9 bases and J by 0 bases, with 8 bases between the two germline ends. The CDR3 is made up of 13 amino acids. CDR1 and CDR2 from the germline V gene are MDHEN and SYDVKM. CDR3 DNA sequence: TGTGCCAGTCCGTCGACGAACACCGGGGAGCTGTTTTTT. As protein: CASPSTNTGELFF.

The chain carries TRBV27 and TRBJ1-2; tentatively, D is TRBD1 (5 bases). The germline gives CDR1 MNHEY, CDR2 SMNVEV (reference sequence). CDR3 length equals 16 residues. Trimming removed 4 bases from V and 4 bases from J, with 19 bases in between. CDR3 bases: TGTGCCAGCAGTTCAACGGCCGGGACTGTGGTCTATGGCTACACCTTC. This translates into CASSSTAGTVVYGYTF.

CDR3 in DNA: TGCGCCAGCAATTCACAACAAGAGACCCAGTACTTC. It yields the protein CASNSQQETQYF. V and J are TRBV5-1 and TRBJ2-5; D is undetermined. The germline V and J ends were trimmed by 6 bases and 2 bases, with 8 bases remaining between them. Per the germline V gene, CDR1 is SGHRS and CDR2 is YFSETQ. The CDR3 is made up of 12 amino acids.

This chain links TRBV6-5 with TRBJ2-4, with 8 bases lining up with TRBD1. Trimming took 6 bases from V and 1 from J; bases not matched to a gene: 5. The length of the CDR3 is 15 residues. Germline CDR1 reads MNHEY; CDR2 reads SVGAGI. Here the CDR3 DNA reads TGTGCCAGCAGCAGTCAGGGGGCGGCCAAAAACATTCAGTACTTC. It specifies CASSSQGAAKNIQYF.

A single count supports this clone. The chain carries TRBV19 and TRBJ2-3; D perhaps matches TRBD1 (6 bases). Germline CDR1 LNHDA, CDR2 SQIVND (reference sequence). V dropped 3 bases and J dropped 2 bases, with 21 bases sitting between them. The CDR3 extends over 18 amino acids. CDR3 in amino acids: CASSIGQGQGGLTDTQYF. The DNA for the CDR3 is TGTGCCAGTAGTATTGGCCAGGGGCAGGGTGGCCTCACAGATACGCAGTATTTT.